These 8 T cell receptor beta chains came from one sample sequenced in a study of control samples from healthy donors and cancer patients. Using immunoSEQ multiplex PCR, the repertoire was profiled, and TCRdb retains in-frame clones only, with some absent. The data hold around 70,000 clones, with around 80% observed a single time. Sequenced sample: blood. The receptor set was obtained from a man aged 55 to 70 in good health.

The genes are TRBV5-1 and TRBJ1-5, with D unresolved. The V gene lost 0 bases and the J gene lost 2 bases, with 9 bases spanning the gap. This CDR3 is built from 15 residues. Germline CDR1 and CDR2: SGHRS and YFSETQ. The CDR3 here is CASSLEGAGNQPQHF. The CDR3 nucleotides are TGCGCCAGCAGCTTGGAGGGTGCTGGCAATCAGCCCCAGCATTTT.

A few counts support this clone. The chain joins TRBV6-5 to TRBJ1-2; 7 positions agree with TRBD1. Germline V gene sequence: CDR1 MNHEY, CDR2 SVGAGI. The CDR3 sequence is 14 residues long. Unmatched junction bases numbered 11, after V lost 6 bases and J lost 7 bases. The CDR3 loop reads CASSDATGRGGYTF. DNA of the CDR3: TGTGCCAGCAGCGATGCGACAGGGCGGGGTGGCTACACCTTC.

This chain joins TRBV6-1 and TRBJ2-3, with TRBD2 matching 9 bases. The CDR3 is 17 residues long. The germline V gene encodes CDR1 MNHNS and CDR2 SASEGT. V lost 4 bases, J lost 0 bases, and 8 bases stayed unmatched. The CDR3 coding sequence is TGTGCCAGCAGTGCACGGGCTAGCGGGGTGAGCACAGATACGCAGTATTTT. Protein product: CASSARASGVSTDTQYF.

CDR3 protein: CASNPGDSPNEKLFF. CDR3 DNA sequence: TGTGCCAGCAACCCGGGCGACAGCCCTAATGAAAAACTGTTTTTT. This chain connects TRBV5-4 to TRBJ1-4, with D perhaps matching TRBD1 (5 bases). The CDR3 has 15 residues. Trimming cost V 6 bases and J 3 bases, with 15 bases left between them. Germline lookup yields CDR1 SGHNT and CDR2 YYREEE (reference sequence).

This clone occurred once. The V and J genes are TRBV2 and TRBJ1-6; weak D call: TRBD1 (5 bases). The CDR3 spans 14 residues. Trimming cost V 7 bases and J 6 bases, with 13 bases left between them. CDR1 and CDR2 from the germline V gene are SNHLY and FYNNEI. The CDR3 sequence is CASILGTVNSPLHF. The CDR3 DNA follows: TGTGCCAGCATTTTAGGGACGGTTAATTCACCCCTCCACTTT.

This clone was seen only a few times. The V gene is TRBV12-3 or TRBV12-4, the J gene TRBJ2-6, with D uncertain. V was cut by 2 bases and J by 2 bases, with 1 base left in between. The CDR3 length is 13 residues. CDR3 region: CASSLPGANVLTF. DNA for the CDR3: TGTGCCAGCAGTTTACCTGGGGCCAACGTCCTGACTTTC.

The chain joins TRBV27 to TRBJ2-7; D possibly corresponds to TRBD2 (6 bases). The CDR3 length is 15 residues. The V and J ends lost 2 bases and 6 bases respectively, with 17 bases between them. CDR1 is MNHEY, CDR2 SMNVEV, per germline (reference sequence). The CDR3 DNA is TGTGCCAGCAGTTTAAATAGACTGCCGGAGGGCGAGCAGTACTTC. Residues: CASSLNRLPEGEQYF.

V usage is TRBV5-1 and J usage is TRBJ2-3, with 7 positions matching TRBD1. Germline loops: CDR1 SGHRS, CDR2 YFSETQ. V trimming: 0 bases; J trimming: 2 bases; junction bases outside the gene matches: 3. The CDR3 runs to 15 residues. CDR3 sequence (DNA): TGCGCCAGCAGCTTGGAGGGGGCCTTCACAGATACGCAGTATTTT. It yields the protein CASSLEGAFTDTQYF.